These 4 T cell receptor beta chains originate from one sample sequenced in a study of cytomegalovirus exposure and HLA in healthy donors (dated by TCRdb to the late 2010s). Receptor libraries were prepared by the immunoSEQ multiplex PCR assay. Sourced from immuneACCESS, this table was stored by TCRdb with only in-frame sequences that have V and J called. A share of the clones is absent; for the studies checked, an unresolved V gene accounts for under half, and the remainder has no known explanation. This sample holds more than 95,000 clones; roughly 90% were observed only once. The top ten clonotypes cover 2% of the sample. Sequencing was carried out using PBMCs. These receptor sequences come from a woman aged 18-35 years in good health and CMV-seronegative.

The chain uses TRBV14 and TRBJ1-1; D unclear. The V and J ends lost 1 base and 4 bases respectively, with 7 bases between them. The CDR3 has 13 amino acids. CDR1 is SGHDN and CDR2 is FVKESK in the germline V gene. This chain's CDR3 is CASSQGLATEAFF. The DNA of the CDR3 is TGTGCCAGCAGCCAAGGGTTGGCCACTGAAGCTTTCTTT.

The rearrangement uses TRBV9 and TRBJ1-3; 7 nucleotides align to TRBD1. There are 13 residues in the CDR3. J gave up 4 bases and V 3 bases, and 1 base lay outside the gene matches. From germline, CDR1 is SGDLS and CDR2 YYNGEE. The CDR3 sequence: CASSGTGGNTIYF. CDR3 coding DNA: TGTGCCAGCAGCGGGACAGGAGGAAACACCATATATTTT.

This clone appeared a few times. Germline is not matched at one junction end, which may reflect a read error. The chain employs TRBV2 and TRBJ2-7; 14 nucleotides line up with TRBD2. CDR3 size: 13 residues. Germline V gene sequence: CDR1 SNHLY, CDR2 FYNNEI. CDR3 DNA sequence: TGTGCCAGCCAGGGACTAGCGGGAGTTGTCAAGCACTTC. It yields the protein CASQGLAGVVKHF.

The gene calls are TRBV5-1 and TRBJ1-3; no firm D call. The CDR3 contains 14 residues. Between the trimmed V and J ends, which lost 2 bases and 0 bases, there was a span of 6 bases. Germline V gene lookup returns CDR1 SGHRS and CDR2 YFSETQ. CDR3 nucleotides: TGCGCCAGCAGCTTTGAGAGCTCTGGAAACACCATATATTTT. Residues: CASSFESSGNTIYF.